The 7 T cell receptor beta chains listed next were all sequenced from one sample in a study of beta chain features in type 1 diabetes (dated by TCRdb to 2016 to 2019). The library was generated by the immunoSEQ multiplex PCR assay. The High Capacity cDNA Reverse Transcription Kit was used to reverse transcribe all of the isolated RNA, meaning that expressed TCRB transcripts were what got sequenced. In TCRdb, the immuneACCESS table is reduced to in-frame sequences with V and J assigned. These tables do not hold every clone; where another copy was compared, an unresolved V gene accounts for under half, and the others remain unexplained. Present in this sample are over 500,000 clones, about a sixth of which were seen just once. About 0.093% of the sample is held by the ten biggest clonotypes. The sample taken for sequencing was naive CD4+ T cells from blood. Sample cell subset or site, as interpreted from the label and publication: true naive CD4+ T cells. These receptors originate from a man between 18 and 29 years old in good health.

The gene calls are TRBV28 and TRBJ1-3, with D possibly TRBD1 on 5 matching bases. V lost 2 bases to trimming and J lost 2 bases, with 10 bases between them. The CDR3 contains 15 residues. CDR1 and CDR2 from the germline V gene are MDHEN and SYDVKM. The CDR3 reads CASSLGGDAGNTIYF. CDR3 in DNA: TGTGCCAGCAGTTTAGGGGGGGACGCTGGAAACACCATATATTTT.

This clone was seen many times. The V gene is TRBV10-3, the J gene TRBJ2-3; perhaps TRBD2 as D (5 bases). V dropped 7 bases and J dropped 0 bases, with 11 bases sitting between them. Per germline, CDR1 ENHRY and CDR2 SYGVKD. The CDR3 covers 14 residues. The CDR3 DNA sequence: TGTGCCATCAAATCCGGGGAGAGCACAGATACGCAGTATTTT. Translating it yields CAIKSGESTDTQYF.

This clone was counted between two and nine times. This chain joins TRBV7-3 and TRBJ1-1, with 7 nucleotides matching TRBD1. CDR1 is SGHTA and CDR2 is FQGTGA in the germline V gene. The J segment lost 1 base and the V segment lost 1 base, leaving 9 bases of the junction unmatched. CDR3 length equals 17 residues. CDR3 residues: CASSLSPWTGQNTEAFF. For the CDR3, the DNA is TGTGCCAGCAGCTTAAGCCCATGGACAGGACAGAACACTGAAGCTTTCTTT.

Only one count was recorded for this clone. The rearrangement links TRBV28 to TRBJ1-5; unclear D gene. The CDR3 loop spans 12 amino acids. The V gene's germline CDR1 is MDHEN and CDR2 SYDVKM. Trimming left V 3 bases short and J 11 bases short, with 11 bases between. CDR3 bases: TGTGCCAGCAGTTTGGCCCCCCATTCCCAGCATTTT. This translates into CASSLAPHSQHF. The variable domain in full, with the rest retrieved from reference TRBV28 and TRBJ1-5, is DVKVTQSSRYLVKRTGEKVFLECVQDMDHENMFWYRQDPGLGLRLIYFSYDVKMKEKGDIPEGYSVSREKKERFSLILESASTNQTSMYLCASSLAPHSQHFGDGTRLSIL.

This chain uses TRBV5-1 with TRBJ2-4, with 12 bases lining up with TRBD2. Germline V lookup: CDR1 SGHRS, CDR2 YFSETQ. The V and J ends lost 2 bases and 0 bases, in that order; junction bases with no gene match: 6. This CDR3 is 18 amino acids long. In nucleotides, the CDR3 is TGCGCCAGCAGCTTACTAGCGGGAGGAGGCCTAGCCAAAAACATTCAGTACTTC. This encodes CASSLLAGGGLAKNIQYF.

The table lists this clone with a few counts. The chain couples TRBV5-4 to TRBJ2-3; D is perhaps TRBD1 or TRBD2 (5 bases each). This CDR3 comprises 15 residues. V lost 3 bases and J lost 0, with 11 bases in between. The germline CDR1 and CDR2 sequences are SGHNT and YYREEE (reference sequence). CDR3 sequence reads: CASSYQGPSTDTQYF. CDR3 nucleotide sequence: TGTGCCAGCAGCTACCAGGGACCTAGCACAGATACGCAGTATTTT. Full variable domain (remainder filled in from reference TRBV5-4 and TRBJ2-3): ETGVTQSPTHLIKTRGQQVTLRCSSQSGHNTVSWYQQALGQGPQFIFQYYREEENGRGNFPPRFSGLQFPNYSSELNVNALELDDSALYLCASSYQGPSTDTQYFGPGTRLTVL.

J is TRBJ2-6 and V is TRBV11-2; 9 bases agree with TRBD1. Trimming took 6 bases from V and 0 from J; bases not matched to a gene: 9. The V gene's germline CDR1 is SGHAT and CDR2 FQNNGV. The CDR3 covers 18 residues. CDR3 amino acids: CASRRPGQGFSGANVLTF. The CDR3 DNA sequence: TGTGCCAGCAGACGACCGGGACAGGGATTCTCTGGGGCCAACGTCCTGACTTTC.